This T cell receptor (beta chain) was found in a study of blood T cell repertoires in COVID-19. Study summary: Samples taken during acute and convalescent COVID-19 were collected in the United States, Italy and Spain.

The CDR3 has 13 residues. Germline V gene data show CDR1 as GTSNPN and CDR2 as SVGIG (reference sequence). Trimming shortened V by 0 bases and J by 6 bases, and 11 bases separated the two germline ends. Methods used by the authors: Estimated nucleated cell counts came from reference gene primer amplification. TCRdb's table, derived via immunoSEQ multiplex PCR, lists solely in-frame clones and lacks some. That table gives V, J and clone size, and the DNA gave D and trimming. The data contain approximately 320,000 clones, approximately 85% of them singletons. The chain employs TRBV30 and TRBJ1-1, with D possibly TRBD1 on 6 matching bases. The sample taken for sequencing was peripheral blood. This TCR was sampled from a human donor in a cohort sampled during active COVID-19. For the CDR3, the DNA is TGTGCCTGGAGTGTAGACAGGTCGCCTGAAGCTTTCTTT. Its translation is CAWSVDRSPEAFF.